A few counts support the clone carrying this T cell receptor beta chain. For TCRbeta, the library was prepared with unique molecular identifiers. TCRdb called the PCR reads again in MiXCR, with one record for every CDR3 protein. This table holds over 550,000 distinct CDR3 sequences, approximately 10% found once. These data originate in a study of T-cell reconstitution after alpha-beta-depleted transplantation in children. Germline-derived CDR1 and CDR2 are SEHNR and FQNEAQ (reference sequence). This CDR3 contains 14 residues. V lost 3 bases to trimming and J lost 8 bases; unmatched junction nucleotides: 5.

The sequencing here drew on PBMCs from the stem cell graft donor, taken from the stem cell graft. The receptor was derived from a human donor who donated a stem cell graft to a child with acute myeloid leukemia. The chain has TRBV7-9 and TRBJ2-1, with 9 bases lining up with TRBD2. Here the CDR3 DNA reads TGTGCCAGCAGCTTTGTGGCGGGAGGGGATGAGCAGTTCTTC. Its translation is CASSFVAGGDEQFF. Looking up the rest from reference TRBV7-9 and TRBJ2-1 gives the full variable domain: DTGVSQNPRHKITKRGQNVTFRCDPISEHNRLYWYRQTLGQGPEFLTYFQNEAQLEKSRLLSDRFSAERPKGSFSTLEIQRTEQGDSAMYLCASSFVAGGDEQFFGPGTRLTVL.